One sample yielded the 23 T cell receptor beta chains listed below, sequenced in a study of blood T cell repertoires in COVID-19. Method: immunoSEQ multiplex PCR; TCRdb's copy keeps in-frame clones and lacks some. The sample records some 160,000 clones, approximately 83% being singletons. Sequencing used peripheral blood. These receptors came from a human donor in a cohort sampled during active COVID-19.

This chain links TRBV24-1 with TRBJ2-5, with TRBD2 matching 7 bases. The CDR3 is 15 residues long. J was trimmed by 5 bases and V by 2 bases; bases with no gene match: 7. Germline lookup yields CDR1 KGHDR and CDR2 SFDVKD. This chain's CDR3 is CATSDSSGEGETQYF. In nucleotides, the CDR3 is TGTGCCACCAGTGATTCTAGCGGAGAGGGGGAGACCCAGTACTTC.

V gene TRBV7-3 combines with J gene TRBJ2-3; TRBD2 aligns across 9 bases. Germline V gene data show CDR1 as SGHTA and CDR2 as FQGTGA. The CDR3 spans 16 residues. Trimming at V came to 0 bases and at J to 3 bases, leaving 4 bases not matched to a gene. The CDR3 bases are TGTGCCAGCAGCTTAACCCTAGCGGGGACTACAGATACGCAGTATTTT. As protein: CASSLTLAGTTDTQYF.

J is TRBJ2-2 and V is TRBV5-5, with 9 bases lining up with TRBD1. J lost 14 bases, V lost 4 bases, and 12 bases had no gene match. The CDR3 covers 14 residues. The V gene's germline CDR1 is SGHKS and CDR2 YYEKEE (reference sequence). CDR3 sequence: CASSADRGRRDLFF. DNA of the CDR3: TGTGCCAGCAGCGCGGACAGGGGCCGCCGTGATCTGTTTTTT.

In this sample, this clone turned up once. The chain links TRBV4-3 to TRBJ1-2; D is undetermined. This CDR3 comprises 16 residues. CDR1 and CDR2 (germline): LGHNA, YSLEER. The ends were cut back, 0 bases at V and 8 bases at J, with 19 bases in the middle. This chain's CDR3 is CASSQEIGQAGRGYTF. The CDR3 DNA follows: TGCGCCAGCAGCCAAGAAATAGGGCAGGCGGGGAGAGGCTACACCTTC.

The V call is TRBV9, the J call TRBJ2-3, with a tentative D call TRBD1 (5 bases). The V end lost 2 bases, the J end lost 3 bases, and 13 bases lay between the germline ends. CDR1 is SGDLS and CDR2 is YYNGEE in the germline V gene. This CDR3 spans 15 amino acids. The CDR3 spells CASSVWQGGTDTQYF. In DNA, the CDR3 is TGTGCCAGCAGCGTGTGGCAGGGTGGGACAGATACGCAGTATTTT.

Only one count was recorded for this clone. V and J are TRBV5-4 and TRBJ1-5; possibly TRBD1 for D (5 bases). Per the germline V gene, CDR1 is SGHNT and CDR2 is YYREEE (reference sequence). The CDR3 spans 13 residues. Trimming left V 0 bases short and J 4 bases short, with 5 bases between. CDR3 sequence (DNA): TGTGCCAGCAGCTTGGCAGGGAATCAGCCCCAGCATTTT. Its protein is CASSLAGNQPQHF.

This clone was seen a handful of times. The chain recombines TRBV24-1 with TRBJ2-5, with 10 bases fitting TRBD1. With 4 bases clipped from V and 5 bases from J, the junction kept 6 bases outside the gene matches. Germline V gene sequence: CDR1 KGHDR, CDR2 SFDVKD. CDR3 length: 15 residues. The CDR3 DNA follows: TGTGCCACCAGTGACCCCGGGACAGGGGTGGAGACCCAGTACTTC. This sequence encodes CATSDPGTGVETQYF.

The chain joins TRBV3-1 (or the pseudogene TRBV3-2) to TRBJ2-3; 10 bases align to TRBD1. CDR3 size: 17 residues. Germline V gene sequence: CDR1 LGHDT, CDR2 YNNKEL (reference sequence). Trimming removed 0 bases from V and 2 bases from J; junction bases left unmatched: 5. The DNA of the CDR3 is TGTGCCAGCAGCCAAGACGGCGGGACAGGGGCCACAGATACGCAGTATTTT. Protein sequence: CASSQDGGTGATDTQYF.

The chain couples TRBV10-2 to TRBJ2-5; 7 nucleotides align to TRBD1. Trimming cost V 6 bases and J 4 bases; bases outside gene matches: 5. Germline CDR1 reads WSHSY; CDR2 reads SAAADI. This CDR3 is 13 amino acids long. In DNA form, the CDR3 reads TGCGCCAGCAGGTGGGACAGTATAGAGACCCAGTACTTC. As protein: CASRWDSIETQYF.

The chain is built from TRBV6-6 and TRBJ1-2, with D uncertain. CDR1 MNHNY and CDR2 SVGAGI come from the germline V gene (reference sequence). This CDR3 contains 14 residues. V dropped 6 bases and J dropped 4 bases, with 15 bases sitting between them. CDR3 in amino acids: CASRDRDGGYGYTF. In nucleotides, the CDR3 is TGTGCCAGCAGGGATCGAGACGGAGGCTATGGCTACACCTTC.

The chain links TRBV5-4 to TRBJ2-7; TRBD2 is a possible D gene (7 bases). The CDR3 totals 16 residues. Trimming removed 3 bases at V and 0 bases at J, with 16 bases between. Germline CDR1 SGHNT, CDR2 YYREEE (reference sequence). The CDR3 spells CASSWGGGGASYEQYF. The CDR3 DNA is TGTGCCAGCAGCTGGGGGGGCGGGGGCGCCTCCTACGAGCAGTACTTC.

The chain couples TRBV10-3 to TRBJ2-5; 8 bases match TRBD2. CDR3 size: 16 residues. V was pared by 5 bases and J by 5 bases, with 13 bases of the junction left unmatched. The germline V gene encodes CDR1 ENHRY and CDR2 SYGVKD. The CDR3 loop reads CAISSPQAGVEETQYF. CDR3 bases: TGTGCCATCAGTTCGCCCCAAGCGGGAGTAGAGGAGACCCAGTACTTC.

V usage is TRBV7-2 and J usage is TRBJ2-5; a possible D gene is TRBD2 (6 bases). V shed 4 bases and J shed 3 bases, with 12 bases lying between them. This CDR3 comprises 14 residues. Germline V CDR1 and CDR2: SGHTA, FQGNSA. The chain's CDR3 is CASSSNGGKETQYF. Written as DNA, the CDR3 is TGTGCCAGCAGCTCCAATGGCGGGAAAGAGACCCAGTACTTC. The full variable domain, completed using reference TRBV7-2 and TRBJ2-5, is GAGVSQSPSNKVTEKGKDVELRCDPISGHTALYWYRQSLGQGLEFLIYFQGNSAPDKSGLPSDRFSAERTGGSVSTLTIQRTQQEDSAVYLCASSSNGGKETQYFGPGTRLLVL.

CDR3 bases: TGTGCCAGCAGCCAAGAAATCTTGTTAGGGGGTAGCTATGGCTACACCTTC. This gives the protein CASSQEILLGGSYGYTF. The rearrangement uses TRBV3-1 (or the pseudogene TRBV3-2) and TRBJ1-2; a possible D gene is TRBD1 (6 bases). The CDR3 is 17 residues long. Trimming pared 0 bases from V and 4 bases from J, leaving 18 bases between. Germline V gene data show CDR1 as LGHDT and CDR2 as YNNKEL (reference sequence).

The rearrangement links TRBV28 to TRBJ1-1, with 7 bases lining up with TRBD1. The germline gives CDR1 MDHEN, CDR2 SYDVKM. The CDR3 spans 11 residues. With 1 base clipped from V and 11 bases from J, the junction kept 1 base outside the gene matches. CDR3: CASSLSGGAFF. CDR3 nucleotides: TGTGCCAGCAGTTTATCAGGGGGGGCTTTCTTT. Looking up the rest from reference TRBV28 and TRBJ1-1 gives the full variable domain: DVKVTQSSRYLVKRTGEKVFLECVQDMDHENMFWYRQDPGLGLRLIYFSYDVKMKEKGDIPEGYSVSREKKERFSLILESASTNQTSMYLCASSLSGGAFFGQGTRLTVV.

The CDR3, as DNA: TGTGCCAGCAGTTCGGACAGCTCCACAGATACGCAGTATTTT. It translates to CASSSDSSTDTQYF. This sequence joins TRBV28 and TRBJ2-3, with a tentative D call TRBD1 (6 bases). CDR1 MDHEN and CDR2 SYDVKM come from the germline V gene. The CDR3 extends over 14 amino acids. V gave up 4 bases and J gave up 2 bases, with 10 bases separating them.

The chain is built from TRBV5-1 and TRBJ2-5; 7 bases match TRBD1. The CDR3 is 14 amino acids. V trimming: 0 bases; J trimming: 9 bases; junction bases outside the gene matches: 8. Germline V gene sequence: CDR1 SGHRS, CDR2 YFSETQ. This chain's CDR3 is CASSLDRGVGAQYF. For the CDR3, the DNA is TGCGCCAGCAGCTTGGACAGGGGCGTAGGGGCCCAGTACTTC.

V gene TRBV29-1 combines with J gene TRBJ2-7; D perhaps matches TRBD1 (6 bases). Germline lookup yields CDR1 SQVTM and CDR2 ANQGSEA. The CDR3 runs 14 residues. The V gene lost 4 bases and the J gene lost 3 bases, with 16 bases spanning the gap. The CDR3 bases are TGCAGCGTTGTCTCCGTTACAGGGAACTACGAGCAGTACTTC. Translation: CSVVSVTGNYEQYF.

CDR3 residues: CASSQEAPPSSYEQYF. The CDR3 DNA sequence: TGCGCCAGCAGCCAAGAAGCTCCACCGAGCTCCTACGAGCAGTACTTC. This chain joins TRBV4-1 and TRBJ2-7, with unresolved D. Between the trimmed V and J ends, which lost 0 bases and 0 bases, there was a span of 12 bases. The CDR3 contains 16 residues. Per the germline V gene, CDR1 is MGHRA and CDR2 is YSYEKL.

This clone showed up just once. The genes are TRBV3-1 (or the pseudogene TRBV3-2) and TRBJ1-2; 9 nucleotides align to TRBD1. Germline trimming cut 1 base from V and 1 base from J; bases unmatched to any gene: 4. Germline loops: CDR1 LGHDT, CDR2 YNNKEL (reference sequence). This CDR3 region has 16 residues. This chain's CDR3 is CASSQAGQGSNYGYTF. CDR3 in DNA: TGTGCCAGCAGCCAAGCTGGACAGGGGAGTAACTATGGCTACACCTTC.

Written as DNA, the CDR3 is TGTGCCAGCTCACCAAGGGACCAGGGGCTCTACGAGCAGTACTTC. This codes for CASSPRDQGLYEQYF. The V gene is TRBV18, the J gene TRBJ2-7; possibly TRBD1 for D (6 bases). V was shortened by 2 bases and J by 3 bases, with 14 bases between the two germline ends. Germline CDR1 and CDR2: KGHSH and LQKENI. The CDR3 runs 15 residues.

The chain is built from TRBV12-3 or TRBV12-4 and TRBJ2-7, with 9 bases that match TRBD2. This CDR3 contains 12 residues. Trimming removed 3 bases from V and 7 bases from J; junction bases left unmatched: 1. CDR3 protein: CASSFGLAEQYF. CDR3 bases: TGTGCCAGCAGTTTCGGACTAGCGGAGCAGTACTTC.

This clone was seen a few times. CDR3 residues: CASSALHQDSEAFF. The CDR3 coding sequence is TGTGCCAGCAGTGCTTTACACCAAGACAGTGAAGCTTTCTTT. The gene calls are TRBV7-9 and TRBJ1-1, with D possibly matching TRBD1 (5 bases). Germline loops: CDR1 SEHNR, CDR2 FQNEAQ (reference sequence). The CDR3 sequence is 14 residues long. The V end lost 6 bases, the J end lost 7 bases, and 18 bases lay between the germline ends.